The 21 T cell receptor beta chains presented below share a single source sample, sequenced in a study of molecular identifiers for immune sequencing clone quantification. TCRdb ran MiXCR on the PCR reads and lists one entry per CDR3 protein. Of about 640,000 distinct CDR3 sequences in the sample, about 20% were seen once. Sequencing input: naive CD8+ T cells from blood, with Jurkat cell RNA spiked in. As to subset: FACS-sorted CD8+CD4-CCR7+CD45RA+ naive T cells. The source of these receptors is a human donor in good health. Some libraries in this study had Jurkat cell RNA spiked in.

At least ten counts were recorded for this clonotype. The chain couples TRBV4-3 to TRBJ1-4; D is undetermined. V shed 0 bases and J shed 4 bases, with 18 bases lying between them. Germline V gives CDR1 LGHNA, CDR2 YSLEER. The CDR3 consists of 18 residues. The CDR3 nucleotides are TGCGCCAGCAGCCAAGATGGTCCGTCGCGCTGGGATAATGAAAAACTGTTTTTT. Translated, it gives CASSQDGPSRWDNEKLFF.

This clonotype was seen repeatedly, ten times or more. The chain is built from TRBV7-2 and TRBJ2-2, with D perhaps TRBD1 or TRBD2 (6 bases each). Trimming cost V 2 bases and J 4 bases, with 11 bases left between them. Germline CDR1 and CDR2: SGHTA and FQGNSA. CDR3 length: 15 residues. CDR3 in DNA: TGTGCCAGCAGCTTATTGGGGGGCGGCACCGGGGAGCTGTTTTTT. This codes for CASSLLGGGTGELFF.

Turning to this clonotype: A read error is likely, as this CDR3 ends without the conserved phenylalanine or tryptophan. The V call is TRBV24-1, the J call TRBJ2-2; TRBD1 or TRBD2 may be the D gene (6 bases each). The CDR3 spans 17 residues. CDR1 and CDR2 from the germline V gene are KGHDR and SFDVKD. CDR3 protein: CATSLSPYRVGTGGLFL. The CDR3 DNA reads as TGTGCCACCAGCCTCTCACCCTACAGGGTCGGCACCGGGGGGCTGTTTCTT.

This clonotype was detected many times. The chain carries TRBV7-9 and TRBJ2-7, with D possibly being TRBD2 (6 bases). CDR3 size: 12 residues. Per the germline V gene, CDR1 is SEHNR and CDR2 is FQNEAQ (reference sequence). Trimming shortened V by 1 base and J by 6 bases, and 7 bases separated the two germline ends. CDR3 nucleotides: TGTGCCAGCAGCTTAGAGACTAGCGAGCAGTACTTC. Translating it yields CASSLETSEQYF.

This clonotype showed up many times. The chain combines TRBV24-1 with TRBJ2-7; a weak D match, TRBD1 (5 bases). Germline CDR1 KGHDR, CDR2 SFDVKD. The CDR3 has 17 residues. V was shortened by 3 bases and J by 1 base, with 18 bases between the two germline ends. CDR3 loop: CATSDRTPQRRSYEQYF. The CDR3 nucleotides read TGTGCCACCAGTGATCGGACACCCCAAAGAAGATCCTACGAGCAGTACTTC.

This rearrangement joins TRBV4-3 to TRBJ2-7; TRBD2 matches at 11 bases. The length of the CDR3 is 17 residues. Germline CDR1 LGHNA, CDR2 YSLEER. Germline trimming cut 1 base from V and 0 bases from J; bases unmatched to any gene: 5. The CDR3 region has the DNA TGCGCCAGCAGCCAAGGACTAGCGGGGTCGAGCTCCTACGAGCAGTACTTC. This sequence encodes CASSQGLAGSSSYEQYF.

The CDR3 protein is CASRLIDTFDPYGYTF. The CDR3 DNA reads TGTGCCAGCAGACTCATCGACACTTTCGATCCTTATGGCTACACCTTC. The chain employs TRBV6-5 and TRBJ1-2; D is unclear. The germline V gene has CDR1 MNHEY and CDR2 SVGAGI. The CDR3 covers 16 residues. With 6 bases removed from V and 5 bases from J, the gap between germline ends came to 22 bases.

With respect to this clonotype: A much more abundant neighbour one base away suggests this may be a read error. In DNA form, the CDR3 reads TGTACCTGGAATCAGGGGGGCGAGCAGTACTTC. Residues: CTWNQGGEQYF. The chain employs TRBV30 and TRBJ2-7, with D possibly TRBD1 on 7 matching bases. Germline V gene lookup returns CDR1 GTSNPN and CDR2 SVGIG (reference sequence). The CDR3 is made up of 11 amino acids.

This clonotype was recorded at least ten times. The chain recombines TRBV20-1 with TRBJ2-5; D not resolved. The CDR3 is made up of 11 amino acids. Germline-derived CDR1 and CDR2 are DFQATT and SNEGSKA (reference sequence). V lost 7 bases and J lost 1, with 7 bases in between. In DNA form, the CDR3 reads TGCAGTGGTACGGCCCAAGAGACCCAGTACTTC. Protein: CSGTAQETQYF.

V and J are TRBV27 and TRBJ2-3, with 8 bases aligning to TRBD2. CDR3 length: 18 residues. From germline, CDR1 is MNHEY and CDR2 SMNVEV (reference sequence). With V trimmed by 0 bases and J by 4 bases, 12 bases remained unmatched. CDR3 loop: CASSLSIPSGGRPDTQYF. In DNA form, the CDR3 reads TGTGCCAGCAGTTTATCGATACCGAGCGGGGGCCGCCCAGATACGCAGTATTTT.

The chain uses TRBV2 and TRBJ2-2, with 7 bases aligning to TRBD1. Germline V gives CDR1 SNHLY, CDR2 FYNNEI. The CDR3 loop spans 13 amino acids. Germline trimming cut 8 bases from V and 6 bases from J; bases unmatched to any gene: 6. The CDR3 DNA reads TGTGCCAGCGGACCACAGGGGTCCGGGGAGCTGTTTTTT. Translated, it gives CASGPQGSGELFF. Full variable domain (remainder filled in from reference TRBV2 and TRBJ2-2): EPEVTQTPSHQVTQMGQEVILRCVPISNHLYFYWYRQILGQKVEFLVSFYNNEISEKSEIFDDQFSVERPDGSNFTLKIRSTKLEDSAMYFCASGPQGSGELFFGEGSRLTVL.

This clonotype was recorded at least ten times. The rearrangement joins TRBV2 to TRBJ2-5; TRBD1 might be the D (6 bases). V shed 9 bases and J shed 3 bases, with 11 bases lying between them. This CDR3 has 12 residues. In germline, CDR1 is SNHLY, CDR2 FYNNEI. The CDR3 protein is CASRQVEETQYF. The DNA of the CDR3 is TGTGCCAGTCGACAGGTGGAAGAGACCCAGTACTTC.

The chain employs TRBV27 and TRBJ2-2, with 7 bases fitting TRBD1. J gave up 3 bases and V 1 base, and 5 bases lay outside the gene matches. The germline V gene has CDR1 MNHEY and CDR2 SMNVEV (reference sequence). CDR3 length: 16 residues. The CDR3 bases are TGTGCCAGCAGTTTATTGAGGGGGCTTCACACCGGGGAGCTGTTTTTT. This encodes CASSLLRGLHTGELFF.

This clonotype was seen a few times. The chain is built from TRBV6-2 or TRBV6-3 and TRBJ2-7; D remains unclear. V dropped 0 bases and J dropped 0 bases, with 12 bases sitting between them. The germline V gene has CDR1 MNHEY and CDR2 SVGEGT. CDR3 length equals 16 residues. The CDR3 reads CASSYSIGSGSYEQYF. The CDR3 nucleotides read TGTGCCAGCAGTTACTCGATAGGATCGGGCTCCTACGAGCAGTACTTC.

Many counts were recorded for this clonotype. V gene TRBV4-1 combines with J gene TRBJ2-1, with TRBD2 matching 8 bases. The V and J ends lost 3 bases and 2 bases, in that order; junction bases with no gene match: 3. The CDR3 sequence is 15 residues long. Germline loops: CDR1 MGHRA, CDR2 YSYEKL. The DNA of the CDR3 is TGCGCCAGCAGCCATCCGGGACTAGCCTACAATGAGCAGTTCTTC. Its translation is CASSHPGLAYNEQFF.

This clonotype was picked up many times. The chain links TRBV6-6 to TRBJ2-1, with D perhaps TRBD2 (5 bases). CDR3 length: 13 residues. Deletions cut 2 bases from V and 7 bases from J, with 9 bases between. CDR1 and CDR2 (germline): MNHNY, SVGAGI (reference sequence). CDR3: CASSYERGNEQFF. The CDR3 DNA sequence: TGTGCCAGCAGTTACGAGCGAGGGAATGAGCAGTTCTTC.

As for this clonotype: Sequence at one end of the junction differs from germline and may be a read error. The V gene is TRBV6-2 or TRBV6-3, the J gene TRBJ2-7, with D uncertain. The germline gives CDR1 MNHEY, CDR2 SVGEGT. The length of the CDR3 is 12 residues. The CDR3 region has the DNA TGTACCAGCAGCCGTGAAGGCTACGAGCAGTACTTC. Residues: CTSSREGYEQYF.

The chain carries TRBV7-9 and TRBJ2-3, with 9 bases lining up with TRBD1. Germline V gene lookup returns CDR1 SEHNR and CDR2 FQNEAQ (reference sequence). Trimming removed 5 bases from V and 4 bases from J; junction bases left unmatched: 7. This CDR3 is 15 amino acids long. CDR3 in amino acids: CASSDRDRVADTQYF. The CDR3 DNA reads TGTGCCAGCAGCGACCGGGACAGGGTTGCAGATACGCAGTATTTT. The full variable domain, rest sourced from reference TRBV7-9 and TRBJ2-3, is DTGVSQNPRHKITKRGQNVTFRCDPISEHNRLYWYRQTLGQGPEFLTYFQNEAQLEKSRLLSDRFSAERPKGSFSTLEIQRTEQGDSAMYLCASSDRDRVADTQYFGPGTRLTVL.

This rearrangement joins TRBV30 to TRBJ2-2; D is unclear. V was shortened by 2 bases and J by 6 bases, with 13 bases between the two germline ends. Germline V gene sequence: CDR1 GTSNPN, CDR2 SVGIG (reference sequence). CDR3 length: 14 amino acids. CDR3 in amino acids: CAWSQWSRAGELFF. Here the CDR3 DNA reads TGTGCCTGGAGTCAGTGGTCTCGAGCCGGGGAGCTGTTTTTT.

Many counts were recorded for this clonotype. The chain employs TRBV12-3 or TRBV12-4 and TRBJ2-7; 10 bases are shared with TRBD2. Losses at the gene ends were 2 bases for V and 5 bases for J; bases not matched to a gene: 3. The CDR3 is made up of 14 amino acids. CDR3 DNA: TGTGCCAGCAGTTTAAGGCTAGCGGGAGACGAGCAGTACTTC. Encoded protein: CASSLRLAGDEQYF.

Many counts were recorded for this clonotype. The rearrangement uses TRBV20-1 and TRBJ2-7; 7 bases align to TRBD1. Trimming cost V 3 bases and J 3 bases; bases outside gene matches: 8. This CDR3 has 14 residues. Germline CDR1 and CDR2: DFQATT and SNEGSKA (reference sequence). Here the CDR3 reads CSARGTVTVYEQYF. The CDR3 nucleotides read TGCAGTGCTAGGGGGACAGTCACCGTCTACGAGCAGTACTTC.